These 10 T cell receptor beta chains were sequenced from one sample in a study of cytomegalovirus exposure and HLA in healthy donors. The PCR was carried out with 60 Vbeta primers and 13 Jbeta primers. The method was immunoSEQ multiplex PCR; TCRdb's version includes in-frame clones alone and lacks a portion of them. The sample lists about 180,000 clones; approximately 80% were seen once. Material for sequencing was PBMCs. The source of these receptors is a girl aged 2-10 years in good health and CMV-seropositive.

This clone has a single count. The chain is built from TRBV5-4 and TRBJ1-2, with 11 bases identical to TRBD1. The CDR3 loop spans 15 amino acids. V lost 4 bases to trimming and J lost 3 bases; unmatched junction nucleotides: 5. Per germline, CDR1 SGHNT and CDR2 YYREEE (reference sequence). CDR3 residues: CASSDRDRGDYGYTF. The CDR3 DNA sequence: TGTGCCAGCAGCGACCGGGACAGGGGGGACTATGGCTACACCTTC.

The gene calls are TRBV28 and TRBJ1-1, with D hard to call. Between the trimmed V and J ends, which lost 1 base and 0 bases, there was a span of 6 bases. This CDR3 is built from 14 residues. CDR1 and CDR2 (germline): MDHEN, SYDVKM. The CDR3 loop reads CASSLYGMNTEAFF. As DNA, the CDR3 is TGTGCCAGCAGTTTATATGGCATGAACACTGAAGCTTTCTTT.

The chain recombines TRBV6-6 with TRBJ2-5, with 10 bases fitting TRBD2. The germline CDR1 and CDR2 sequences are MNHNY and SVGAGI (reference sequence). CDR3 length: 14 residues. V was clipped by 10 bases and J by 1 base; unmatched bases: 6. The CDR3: CATNPSGSQETQYF. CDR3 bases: TGTGCCACAAACCCTAGCGGGAGCCAAGAGACCCAGTACTTC.

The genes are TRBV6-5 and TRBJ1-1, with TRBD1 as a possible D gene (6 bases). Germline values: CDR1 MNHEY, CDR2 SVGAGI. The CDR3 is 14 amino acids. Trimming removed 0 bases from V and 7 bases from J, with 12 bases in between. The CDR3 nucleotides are TGTGCCAGCAGTTACTCGGGGGGGCGTAATGAAGCTTTCTTT. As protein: CASSYSGGRNEAFF.

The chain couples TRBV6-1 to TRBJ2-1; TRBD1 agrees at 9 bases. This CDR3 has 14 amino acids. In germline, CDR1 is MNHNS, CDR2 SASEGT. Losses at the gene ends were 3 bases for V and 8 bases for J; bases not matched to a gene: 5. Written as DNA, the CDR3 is TGTGCCAGCAGTGACAGGGGACAGGGCTATGAGCAGTTCTTC. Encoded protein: CASSDRGQGYEQFF.

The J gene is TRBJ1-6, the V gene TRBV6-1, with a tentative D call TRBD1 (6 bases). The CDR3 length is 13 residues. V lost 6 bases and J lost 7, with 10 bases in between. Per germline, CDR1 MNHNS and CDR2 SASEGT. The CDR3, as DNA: TGTGCCAGCAGACAGGGCCTCAATTCACCCCTCCACTTT. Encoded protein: CASRQGLNSPLHF.

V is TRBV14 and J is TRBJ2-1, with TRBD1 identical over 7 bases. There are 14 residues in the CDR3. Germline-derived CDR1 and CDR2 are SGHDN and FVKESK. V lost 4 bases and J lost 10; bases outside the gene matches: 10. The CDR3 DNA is TGTGCCAGCAGCCCGAGGACAGGCCGCGAGGAGCAGTTCTTC. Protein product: CASSPRTGREEQFF.

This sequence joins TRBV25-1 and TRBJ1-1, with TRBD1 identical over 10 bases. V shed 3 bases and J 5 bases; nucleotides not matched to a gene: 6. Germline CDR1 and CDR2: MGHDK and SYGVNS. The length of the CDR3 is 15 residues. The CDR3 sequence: CASSDPGQGDTEAFF. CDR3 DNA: TGTGCCAGCAGTGATCCTGGACAGGGGGATACTGAAGCTTTCTTT.

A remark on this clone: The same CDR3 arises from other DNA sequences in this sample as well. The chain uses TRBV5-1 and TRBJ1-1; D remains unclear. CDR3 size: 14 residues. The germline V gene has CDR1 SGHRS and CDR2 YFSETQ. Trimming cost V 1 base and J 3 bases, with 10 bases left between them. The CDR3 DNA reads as TGCGCCAGCAGCTTGCGGGGAGAATACACTGAAGCTTTCTTT. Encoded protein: CASSLRGEYTEAFF.

CDR3: CASSPMLLASNTGELFF. The CDR3 DNA reads TGTGCCAGCAGCCCGATGCTACTAGCGTCGAACACCGGGGAGCTGTTTTTT. The chain uses TRBV11-3 and TRBJ2-2; TRBD2 matches at 7 bases. V shed 5 bases, J shed 0 bases, and the junction held 9 bases outside the gene matches. CDR3 length: 17 residues. CDR1 is SGHNT, CDR2 YENEEA, per germline.